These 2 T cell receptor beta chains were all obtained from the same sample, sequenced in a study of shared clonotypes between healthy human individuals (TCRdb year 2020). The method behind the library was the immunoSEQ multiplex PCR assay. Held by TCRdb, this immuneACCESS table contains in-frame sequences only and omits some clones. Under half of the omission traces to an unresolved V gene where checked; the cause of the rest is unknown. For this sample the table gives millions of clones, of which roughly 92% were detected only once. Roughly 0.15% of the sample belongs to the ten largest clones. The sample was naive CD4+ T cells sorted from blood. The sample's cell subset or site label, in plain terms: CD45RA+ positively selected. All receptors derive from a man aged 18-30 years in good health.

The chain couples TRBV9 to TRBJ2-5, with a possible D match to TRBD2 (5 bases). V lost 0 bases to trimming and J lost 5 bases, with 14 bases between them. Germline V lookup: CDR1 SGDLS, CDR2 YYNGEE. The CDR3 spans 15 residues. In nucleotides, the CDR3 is TGTGCCAGCAGCGTAGTTGGACTCCCTGGGGAGACCCAGTACTTC. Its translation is CASSVVGLPGETQYF.

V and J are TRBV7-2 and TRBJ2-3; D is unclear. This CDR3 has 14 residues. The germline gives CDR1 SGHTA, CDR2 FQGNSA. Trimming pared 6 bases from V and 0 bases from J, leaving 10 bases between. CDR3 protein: CASSYGVSTDTQYF. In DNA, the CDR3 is TGTGCCAGCAGTTATGGGGTTAGCACAGATACGCAGTATTTT.